These T cell receptor beta chains were read from a single sample in a study of human T cells and chemical hapten exposure. From the RACE reads, TCRdb called clonotypes with MiXCR, one entry per CDR3 protein. The sample includes about 340,000 distinct CDR3 sequences, around 7% of them seen just once. This specimen was whole blood, taken in connection with sensitization to the hapten diphenylcyclopropenone (DPC). The receptors were sampled from a woman aged 18-29 years with alopecia areata. Some clones in this sample may be carry-over from other donors' samples. CDR3s include the opening cysteine and the closing phenylalanine or tryptophan. The order of the fields is V gene, J gene, clone size, D gene, CDR3 protein, CDR3 DNA. A D gene is named only where the DNA matches it firmly. Size is omitted from some rows. Given values are once, few, many or a class for expanded clones.

TRBV4-3	TRBJ1-1	few	.	CASSQGQEVTEAFF	TGCGCCAGCAGCCAGGGACAAGAGGTAACTGAAGCTTTCTTT
TRBV7-9	TRBJ1-4	few	TRBD1	CASSLKTGWNEKLFF	TGTGCCAGCAGCTTGAAGACAGGGTGGAATGAAAAACTGTTTTTT
TRBV7-6	TRBJ1-1	.	.	CASSLEAGVAFF	TGTGCCAGCAGCTTAGAGGCGGGAGTTGCTTTCTTT
TRBV6-1	TRBJ2-5	few	.	CASSERNRAIGLF	TGTGCCAGCAGTGAAAGAAACCGGGCCATCGGCCTATTC
TRBV3-1	TRBJ1-2	many	.	CASSQGIYGYTF	TGTGCCAGCAGCCAAGGAATCTATGGCTACACCTTC
TRBV19	TRBJ1-5	few	.	CASSRDLQPQHF	TGTGCCAGTAGCAGGGATCTTCAGCCCCAGCATTTT
TRBV5-1	TRBJ1-2	many	.	CASSLRGRDYGYTF	TGCGCCAGCAGCTTGCGTGGCAGGGACTATGGCTACACCTTC
TRBV28	TRBJ1-4	few	TRBD1	CASSRGDRGNEKLFF	TGTGCCAGCAGCCGCGGGGACAGAGGAAATGAAAAACTGTTTTTT
TRBV29-1	TRBJ2-7	many	TRBD1	CSVARDRGYEQYF	TGCAGCGTTGCCCGGGACAGGGGCTACGAGCAGTACTTC
TRBV6-6	TRBJ1-1	.	.	CASSYSMSSGTEAFF	TGTGCCAGCAGTTACTCGATGTCTAGTGGCACTGAAGCTTTCTTT
TRBV12-3/TRBV12-4	TRBJ1-5	few	.	CASSPGPPNQPQHF	TGTGCCAGCAGTCCCGGACCACCAAATCAGCCCCAGCATTTT
TRBV14	TRBJ2-5	few	.	CASSQDRPARGETQYF	TGTGCCAGCAGCCAAGATAGGCCAGCGAGGGGAGAGACCCAGTACTTC
TRBV29-1	TRBJ1-2	many	.	CSVEVFEGYYGYTF	TGCAGCGTTGAAGTATTCGAGGGATACTATGGCTACACCTTC
TRBV28	TRBJ1-1	few	.	CVTRNTEAFF	TGTGTCACAAGAAACACTGAAGCTTTCTTT
TRBV7-2	TRBJ1-2	few	.	CASSLASPSPTSHYGYTF	TGTGCCAGCAGCTTAGCGTCCCCATCCCCCACGTCCCACTATGGCTACACCTTC
TRBV13	TRBJ2-5	.	.	CASSSGPSQYF	TGTGCCAGCAGCAGCGGACCGTCCCAGTACTTC
TRBV14	TRBJ1-1	few	TRBD1	CASSQVLGQILPEAFF	TGTGCCAGCAGCCAAGTCTTGGGACAGATCTTACCTGAAGCTTTCTTT
TRBV12-5	TRBJ2-1	few	.	CASGLVGRGPYNEQFF	TGTGCTAGTGGTTTGGTCGGGCGGGGGCCATACAATGAGCAGTTCTTC
TRBV12-3/TRBV12-4	TRBJ1-5	.	.	CASLIRSGAISINQPQHF	TGTGCCAGCCTGATTAGGAGTGGTGCGATTTCTATCAATCAGCCCCAGCATTTT
TRBV10-3	TRBJ2-1	many	TRBD2	CAVAGTSGGYEQFF	TGTGCCGTCGCCGGGACTAGCGGGGGGTATGAGCAGTTCTTC
TRBV7-9	TRBJ2-3	.	TRBD2	CASSPFWTSGSTDTQYF	TGTGCCAGCAGCCCGTTTTGGACTAGCGGGAGCACAGATACGCAGTATTTT
TRBV27	TRBJ2-6	many	TRBD1	CASHETGAGGANVLTF	TGTGCCAGCCATGAAACAGGGGCTGGTGGGGCCAACGTCCTGACTTTC
TRBV27	TRBJ2-7	few	TRBD2	CASSSGGGTYEQYF	TGTGCCAGCAGCTCCGGCGGGGGAACCTACGAGCAGTACTTC
TRBV20-1	TRBJ2-3	.	TRBD2	CSYSIPRGDLTDTQYF	TGCAGTTATTCGATCCCCCGGGGGGACCTCACAGATACGCAGTATTTT
TRBV7-6	TRBJ2-5	many	.	CASRGTVQETQYF	TGTGCCAGCAGGGGGACGGTCCAAGAGACCCAGTACTTC
TRBV12-3/TRBV12-4	TRBJ1-2	.	TRBD1	CASIPGQADNYGYTF	TGTGCCAGCATCCCCGGACAGGCCGATAACTATGGCTACACCTTC
TRBV27	TRBJ2-1	few	.	CASSLGGYYNEQFF	TGTGCCAGCAGTTTAGGGGGTTACTACAATGAGCAGTTCTTC
TRBV5-5	TRBJ1-1	.	.	CASTTRGGGGTEAFF	TGTGCCAGCACCACCCGGGGGGGAGGGGGCACTGAAGCTTTCTTT
TRBV4-1	TRBJ1-1	many	.	CASSQGPAVDTEAFF	TGCGCCAGCAGCCAGGGGCCAGCGGTGGACACTGAAGCTTTCTTT
TRBV21-1	TRBJ2-3	few	.	CASSNRNPPRICTDTQYF	TGTGCCAGCAGCAACCGAAATCCTCCTAGGATATGCACAGATACGCAGTATTTT
TRBV3-1	TRBJ2-7	many	.	CASSQDSVGSEQYF	TGTGCCAGCAGCCAAGATTCTGTGGGCAGCGAGCAGTACTTC
TRBV7-8	TRBJ1-4	few	.	CASTPSPTDGREKLFF	TGTGCCAGCACTCCAAGCCCGACGGACGGGAGGGAAAAACTGTTTTTT
TRBV20-1	TRBJ2-7	few	.	CSAEGNGEQYF	TGCAGTGCTGAGGGGAACGGCGAGCAGTACTTC
TRBV6-2/TRBV6-3	TRBJ2-7	many	.	CASRLLGRESYEQYF	TGTGCCAGCAGGCTATTGGGACGGGAATCCTACGAGCAGTACTTC
TRBV27	TRBJ2-5	few	.	CASRKHRVRETQYF	TGTGCCAGCAGAAAGCACAGGGTCCGGGAGACCCAGTACTTC
TRBV11-2	TRBJ1-4	many	.	CASSSTVSNEKLFF	TGTGCCAGCAGCTCGACAGTTTCTAATGAAAAACTGTTTTTT
TRBV6-1	TRBJ1-4	.	TRBD1	CACKGALNEKLFF	TGTGCCTGTAAGGGGGCGCTGAATGAAAAACTGTTTTTT
TRBV3-1	TRBJ2-7	few	TRBD1	CASSLGQGYYEQYF	TGTGCCAGCAGCCTTGGACAGGGCTACTACGAGCAGTACTTC
TRBV19	TRBJ2-1	many	.	CASSMSAPSYNEQFF	TGTGCCAGTAGTATGTCAGCCCCCTCCTACAATGAGCAGTTCTTC
TRBV29-1	TRBJ1-1	few	.	CSGGLQGTEAFF	TGCAGCGGGGGACTCCAGGGGACTGAAGCTTTCTTT